This T cell receptor (beta chain) was captured by sequencing in a study of blood T cell repertoires in COVID-19. Authors' processing steps: Reference gene primer amplification gave nucleated cell count estimates. TCRdb keeps only in-frame clones here, not all; method: immunoSEQ multiplex PCR. D and trimming were read from the DNA, whereas the V and J calls and clone size are those reported in that table. Here the sample spans 300,000 to 500,000 clones, roughly 88% being singletons. This CDR3 has 13 amino acids. Losses at the gene ends were 4 bases for V and 5 bases for J; bases not matched to a gene: 3. Germline CDR1 reads SGHRS; CDR2 reads YFSETQ. With regard to this clone: This CDR3 is also generated by other DNA sequences in the sample.

Ages ranged from about 18 to 89 years, with residence in some 25 US areas. V is TRBV5-1 and J is TRBJ1-5; 7 bases agree with TRBD1. Sequenced material: PBMCs or T cells enriched from blood (not recorded which). This TCR derives from a woman aged 35 to 49 with acute COVID-19. CDR3 DNA: TGCGCCAGCAGCCTCCAGGGGGATCAGCCCCAGCATTTT. Protein sequence: CASSLQGDQPQHF. The whole variable domain, filled in from reference TRBV5-1 and TRBJ1-5, reads KAGVTQTPRYLIKTRGQQVTLSCSPISGHRSVSWYQQTPGQGLQFLFEYFSETQRNKGNFPGRFSGRQFSNSRSEMNVSTLELGDSALYLCASSLQGDQPQHFGDGTRLSIL.